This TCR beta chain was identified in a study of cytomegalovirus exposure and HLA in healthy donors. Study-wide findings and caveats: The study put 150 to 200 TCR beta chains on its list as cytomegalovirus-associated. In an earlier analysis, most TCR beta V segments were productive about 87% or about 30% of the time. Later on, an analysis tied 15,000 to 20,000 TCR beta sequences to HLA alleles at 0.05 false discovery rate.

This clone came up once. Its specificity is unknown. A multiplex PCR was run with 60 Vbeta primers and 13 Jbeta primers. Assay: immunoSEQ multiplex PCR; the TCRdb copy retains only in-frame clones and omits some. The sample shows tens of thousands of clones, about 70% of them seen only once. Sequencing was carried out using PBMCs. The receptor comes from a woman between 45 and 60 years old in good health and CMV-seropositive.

The CDR3 sequence is CSVVPGFNQPQHF. The DNA for the CDR3 is TGCAGCGTTGTTCCCGGGTTCAATCAGCCCCAGCATTTT. V and J are TRBV29-1 and TRBJ1-5; D is undetermined. From germline, CDR1 is SQVTM and CDR2 ANQGSEA. V lost 4 bases and J 3 bases, leaving 10 bases between the germline ends. This CDR3 is built from 13 residues. The variable domain in full, with the rest retrieved from reference TRBV29-1 and TRBJ1-5, is SAVISQKPSRDICQRGTSLTIQCQVDSQVTMMFWYRQQPGQSLTLIATANQGSEATYESGFVIDKFPISRPNLTFSTLTVSNMSPEDSSIYLCSVVPGFNQPQHFGDGTRLSIL.